Listed here are 13 T cell receptor beta chains from one sample, sequenced in a study of T-cell memory formation after mild COVID-19. TCRdb re-derived calls from the 5' RACE reads in MiXCR, one entry per CDR3 protein. The profile shows about 29,000 distinct CDR3 sequences, 15% to 20% of them singletons. The sample consisted of PBMCs or a T cell subset sorted from them (not recorded which). The receptors come from an adult who had mild COVID-19 (a few samples of this study predate the infection). Cell type and time point are not known.

This clonotype was observed at least ten times. The chain couples TRBV19 to TRBJ2-5; D uncertain. The CDR3 spans 16 residues. The germline V gene has CDR1 LNHDA and CDR2 SQIVND (reference sequence). The V end lost 0 bases, the J end lost 3 bases, and 14 bases lay between the germline ends. The CDR3 DNA sequence: TGTGCCAGTAGTATAGATTATAATCGACGGGAAGAGACCCAGTACTTC. Its translation is CASSIDYNRREETQYF.

This clonotype was picked up many times. The J gene is TRBJ1-1, the V gene TRBV3-1; D call uncertain. CDR1 LGHDT and CDR2 YNNKEL come from the germline V gene (reference sequence). This CDR3 spans 12 amino acids. Deletions cut 4 bases from V and 8 bases from J, with 11 bases between. Here the CDR3 reads CASSRDTTEAFF. The CDR3 coding sequence is TGTGCCAGCAGCCGAGATACGACAGAAGCTTTCTTT.

This clonotype has at least ten counts. This chain uses TRBV7-2 with TRBJ1-6; D might be TRBD1 (6 bases). The V end was cut by 2 bases, the J end by 5 bases, with 13 bases between. Germline CDR1 and CDR2: SGHTA and FQGNSA. CDR3 length equals 16 residues. CDR3 residues: CASSLSQGLNNSPLHF. DNA of the CDR3: TGTGCCAGCAGCTTAAGTCAGGGGCTAAATAATTCACCCCTCCACTTT.

The chain carries TRBV19 and TRBJ1-1, with TRBD1 matching over 9 bases. The CDR3 totals 12 residues. After removal of 10 bases from V and 11 bases from J, the junction contained 11 bases not matched to a gene. Per the germline V gene, CDR1 is LNHDA and CDR2 is SQIVND (reference sequence). The CDR3 nucleotides are TGTGCCACCAAAGACAGGGGGGCCAGGGCTTTCTTT. Its protein is CATKDRGARAFF.

This rearrangement joins TRBV6-5 to TRBJ1-1, with 10 bases fitting TRBD1. In germline, CDR1 is MNHEY, CDR2 SVGAGI. The CDR3 loop spans 14 amino acids. Unmatched junction bases numbered 5, after V lost 5 bases and J lost 5 bases. The CDR3 sequence is CASSLGQGTTEAFF. CDR3 bases: TGTGCCAGCAGTCTGGGACAGGGGACGACTGAAGCTTTCTTT.

This clonotype has ten or more counts. This chain links TRBV18 with TRBJ2-5; the D is unclear. Trimming took 2 bases from V and 9 from J, leaving 22 bases between them. The CDR3 contains 16 residues. Germline assignment: CDR1 KGHSH and CDR2 LQKENI. The CDR3 here is CASSPETREFLKSQYF. The CDR3 DNA is TGTGCCAGCTCACCAGAGACCAGAGAATTCTTAAAGTCCCAGTACTTC.

This clonotype was seen ten or more times. The chain uses TRBV6-6 and TRBJ2-7; TRBD2 matches at 15 bases. The J segment lost 0 bases and the V segment lost 10 bases, leaving 13 bases of the junction unmatched. Germline CDR1 and CDR2: MNHNY and SVGAGI (reference sequence). The CDR3 is 18 residues long. CDR3 region: CATQRTSGRGGSSYEQYF. For the CDR3, the DNA is TGTGCCACCCAAAGGACTAGCGGGAGGGGGGGTAGCTCCTACGAGCAGTACTTC.

This clonotype has a count of ten or more. The chain employs TRBV6-1 and TRBJ2-6; 9 bases match TRBD1. V gave up 6 bases and J gave up 0 bases; unmatched junction bases: 12. This CDR3 has 19 residues. Germline V lookup: CDR1 MNHNS, CDR2 SASEGT. CDR3 coding DNA: TGTGCCAGCAGAGCAGAACCCGGGACAGGGAGCTCTGGGGCCAACGTCCTGACTTTC. Translating it yields CASRAEPGTGSSGANVLTF.

J is TRBJ2-7 and V is TRBV11-1; unclear D gene. CDR3 size: 11 residues. Germline assignment: CDR1 SGHAT and CDR2 FQDESV (reference sequence). The ends were cut back, 4 bases at V and 5 bases at J, with 6 bases in the middle. CDR3 sequence: CASSYENEQYF. The CDR3 DNA reads TGTGCCAGCAGCTACGAGAACGAGCAGTACTTC.

This clonotype was found once. This chain's CDR3 is CASSYSGGSWYEQYF. For the CDR3, the DNA is TGTGCCAGCAGTTACTCCGGCGGGAGTTGGTACGAGCAGTACTTC. The chain has TRBV6-5 and TRBJ2-7; TRBD2 matches 7 bases. Germline values: CDR1 MNHEY, CDR2 SVGAGI. This CDR3 is 15 amino acids long. V was pared by 0 bases and J by 4 bases, with 6 bases of the junction left unmatched.

This clonotype was counted ten times or more. CDR3 DNA: TGTGCCAGCAGCTTAGGATACTCCGGAAAACTGTTTTTT. It codes for CASSLGYSGKLFF. V is TRBV7-6 and J is TRBJ1-4; D is ambiguous. The germline V gene has CDR1 SGHVS and CDR2 FNYEAQ. Trimming pared 1 base from V and 10 bases from J, leaving 10 bases between. This CDR3 is 13 amino acids long.

There are many counts of this clonotype. This chain links TRBV5-4 with TRBJ2-5, with 11 positions matching TRBD1. The V gene end was trimmed by 0 bases and the J gene end by 6 bases; junction bases not matched to a gene: 4. The CDR3 is made up of 15 amino acids. CDR1 and CDR2 from the germline V gene are SGHNT and YYREEE (reference sequence). In DNA, the CDR3 is TGTGCCAGCAGCTTGGAGGGACAGGGGGTACAGACCCAGTACTTC. Protein sequence: CASSLEGQGVQTQYF.

In its sample, this clonotype was seen many times. This chain links TRBV24-1 with TRBJ2-5; 9 bases line up with TRBD1. Germline-derived CDR1 and CDR2 are KGHDR and SFDVKD. CDR3 size: 14 residues. With 7 bases clipped from V and 4 bases from J, the junction kept 6 bases outside the gene matches. The CDR3 DNA sequence: TGTGCCACCAGAGGGACAGGGCGGGGAGAGACCCAGTACTTC. Its protein product is CATRGTGRGETQYF.